These T cell receptor beta chains were read from a single sample in a study of human T cells and chemical hapten exposure. Each CDR3 protein is one row after TCRdb ran MiXCR on the RACE reads. Of about 93,000 distinct CDR3 sequences listed, around 8.8% are singletons. Sequenced: whole blood. The receptors stem from a female donor in good health. Some clones in this sample may be carry-over from other donors' samples. Both conserved end residues are part of each CDR3. D genes are given only for firm matches. Size tells how often a clone was seen (once, few, many) or the class of an expanded clone, and some rows leave it out.

j_call d_call clone_size v_call cdr3_nt cdr3_aa
TRBJ1-6 - few TRBV3-1 TGTGCCAGCAGCCTAAACAACGTCAACAATTCACCCCTCCACTTT CASSLNNVNNSPLHF
TRBJ2-5 TRBD1 few TRBV15 TGTGCCACCAGCCGGACAGGGGCAGGAAAAGAGACCCAGTACTTC CATSRTGAGKETQYF
TRBJ2-7 - - TRBV20-1 TGCAGTGCTGCTAAACCGGGACTGCCATCCTACGAGCAGTACTTC CSAAKPGLPSYEQYF
TRBJ1-3 - few TRBV29-1 TGCAGCGTTTTTTCTGGAAACACCATATATTTT CSVFSGNTIYF
TRBJ2-3 TRBD1 - TRBV9 TGTGCCAGCAGCGCCCAGTTTTCCGGGACAGAGAGCACAGATACGCAGTATTTT CASSAQFSGTESTDTQYF
TRBJ2-2 TRBD2 - TRBV6-2/TRBV6-3 TGTGCCATCCACTCTAGCGGGAGGAACACCGGGGAGCTGTTTTTT CAIHSSGRNTGELFF
TRBJ1-5 TRBD1 - TRBV6-2/TRBV6-3 TGTGCCAGCAGTCCCGGGACAGGGGGCCGGGTCAATCAGCCCCAGCATTTT CASSPGTGGRVNQPQHF
TRBJ1-6 TRBD1 - TRBV28 TGTGCCAGCAGAGGGACAGGGGGATACTCACCCCTCCACTTT CASRGTGGYSPLHF
TRBJ2-3 - - TRBV23-1 TGCGCCAGCAGTCAAAAATGGACTTTCAGGGGAGGCACAGATACGCAGTATTTT CASSQKWTFRGGTDTQYF
TRBJ2-5 - many TRBV10-3 TGTGCCATCAGTTTCGGGGGAGTCGAAGAGACCCAGTACTTC CAISFGGVEETQYF
TRBJ1-2 TRBD1 few TRBV14 TGTGCCAGCAGCCTCACAGGGGGCTCTGGCTACACCTTC CASSLTGGSGYTF
TRBJ1-2 - few TRBV6-6 TGTGCCAGCAGTTACGACAGTGATGGCTACACCTTC CASSYDSDGYTF
TRBJ2-3 - - TRBV20-1 TGCAGTGCAACGGGGTCTAGCACAGATACGCAGTATTTT CSATGSSTDTQYF
TRBJ2-1 - - TRBV7-2 TGTGCCAGCAGCCTTAGACTATCCGATGAGCAGTTCTTC CASSLRLSDEQFF
TRBJ2-1 - - TRBV14 TGTGCCAGCAGCCAGTTCCGGGGCCTAAATGAGCAGTTCTTC CASSQFRGLNEQFF
TRBJ2-7 TRBD1 - TRBV5-1 TGCGCCAGCAGCTCGGAGACAGGGACCTACGAGCAGTACTTC CASSSETGTYEQYF
TRBJ2-1 - many TRBV11-2 TGTGCCAGCAGCTTAGATCTAGGGAATGAGCAGTTCTTC CASSLDLGNEQFF
TRBJ2-7 - few TRBV29-1 TGCAGCGCTGAGGAGGACGGTCTTTACGAGCAGTACTTC CSAEEDGLYEQYF
TRBJ2-7 - many TRBV3-1 TGTGCCAGCAGCGTTTATCCGGGGCCCTCCTACGAGCAGTACTTC CASSVYPGPSYEQYF
TRBJ1-2 - - TRBV20-1 TGCAGTGCTAGAGATGGGGCAGCAGAAGGCTACACCTTC CSARDGAAEGYTF
TRBJ1-1 - few TRBV27 TGTGCCTCCAGGGCCACAGCGTTGGTAGCTTTCTTT CASRATALVAFF
TRBJ1-5 - few TRBV7-6 TGTGTCTCCTCCGGGGGTCAACGTCAGCCCCAGCATTTT CVSSGGQRQPQHF
TRBJ2-2 - many TRBV11-2 TGTGCCAGCAGCCCCCTTTTCACCGGGGAGCTGTTTTTT CASSPLFTGELFF
TRBJ1-5 TRBD1 few TRBV15 TGTGCCACCAGCAGCCAGGGGGATCAGCCCCAGCATTTT CATSSQGDQPQHF
TRBJ2-3 TRBD2 few TRBV18 TGTGCCAGCTCACCCCGGACTAGCGGGAGGTCAGATACGCAGTATTTT CASSPRTSGRSDTQYF
TRBJ1-2 TRBD1 medium-sized TRBV28 TGTGCCAGCAGTTTAGTACCGGGACAGGGGCACTATGGCTACACCTTC CASSLVPGQGHYGYTF
TRBJ2-7 TRBD1 - TRBV28 TGTGCCAGCAGGGACAGGGGGCGCCTATACGAGCAGTACTTC CASRDRGRLYEQYF
TRBJ2-5 - - TRBV6-2/TRBV6-3 TGTGCCAGCAGTTACTCGCCTGATCGGGAATGGTCCGGGGAGACCCAGTACTTC CASSYSPDREWSGETQYF
TRBJ2-5 - many TRBV3-1 TGTGCCAGCAGCCAAACCAGGGCAGAGACCCAGTACTTC CASSQTRAETQYF
TRBJ2-6 - many TRBV24-1 TGTGCCACCAGTGATTCGACATACTCTGGGGCCAACGTCCTGACTTTC CATSDSTYSGANVLTF
TRBJ2-4 TRBD1 few TRBV6-2/TRBV6-3 TGTGCCAGCAGTTACTCGGCCAGGGGGTTAGCCAAAAACATTCAGTACTTC CASSYSARGLAKNIQYF
TRBJ1-2 - - TRBV2 TGTGCCAGCACCCGACAGAACTATGGCTACACCTTC CASTRQNYGYTF
TRBJ2-2 TRBD2 - TRBV6-1 TGTGCCAGCAGTGGGACTGGACTAGCGGTTAACACCGGGGAGCTGTTTTTT CASSGTGLAVNTGELFF
TRBJ2-7 - many TRBV6-1 TGTGCCAGCAGTGAAGAGGCAGGACGGGACTACGAGCAGTACTTC CASSEEAGRDYEQYF
TRBJ2-7 TRBD2 few TRBV7-2 TGTGCCAGCAGCCCCCAACCGGGAGGAGTGTACGAGCAGTACTTC CASSPQPGGVYEQYF
TRBJ1-1 TRBD1 few TRBV20-1 TGCAGTGCCACCTCCCCAGGGGGGCTAAACACTGAAGCTTTCTTT CSATSPGGLNTEAFF
TRBJ2-5 - few TRBV29-1 TGCAGCGTTGAAGATCGGGCAAGGAGGCAAGAGACCCAGTACTTC CSVEDRARRQETQYF
TRBJ2-7 - - TRBV27 TGTGCCAGCAGTCCCCGGCCGGACTACGAGCAGTACTTC CASSPRPDYEQYF
TRBJ2-3 - many TRBV7-2 TGTGCCAGCAGCTTAGCTAGCACAGATACGCAGTATTTT CASSLASTDTQYF
TRBJ2-7 TRBD2 few TRBV5-1 TGCGCCAGCAGCGGGACTAGCGGGAGTGACGAGCAGTACTTC CASSGTSGSDEQYF
TRBJ2-1 TRBD1 many TRBV18 TGTGCCAGCTCACCTACGGGACCCACAGGGGGGCTGAACAATGAGCAGTTCTTC CASSPTGPTGGLNNEQFF
TRBJ2-1 TRBD2 many TRBV3-1 TGTGCCAGCAGCCAAGAGCCTAGCGGGAGGGGGATCAATGAGCAGTTCTTC CASSQEPSGRGINEQFF
TRBJ1-1 - few TRBV7-8 TGTGCCAGCAGCTCGGACCCCCCATCGGGCACTGAAGCTTTCTTT CASSSDPPSGTEAFF
TRBJ2-1 TRBD2 few TRBV7-2 TGTGCCAGCAGCTCCGGTCTCCGACTAGCGGGAGCTACGTACAATGAGCAGTTCTTC CASSSGLRLAGATYNEQFF
TRBJ1-2 - few TRBV10-1 TGCGCCAGCAGTGATCGGGGGGACCAAACTAACTATGGCTACACCTTC CASSDRGDQTNYGYTF
TRBJ2-5 - - TRBV5-1 TGCGCCAGCAGCAGCCGCCCGGGGGCGGAGGAGACCCAGTACTTC CASSSRPGAEETQYF
TRBJ2-7 TRBD2 many TRBV20-1 TGCAGTGCCCTGGGGACTACTGAAGGCGACGAGCAGTACTTC CSALGTTEGDEQYF
TRBJ2-5 - few TRBV2 TGTGCCAGCGAGTGGACAGCCCAAGAGACCCAGTACTTC CASEWTAQETQYF
TRBJ1-6 TRBD1 few TRBV7-9 TGTGCCAGCAGCTTGGATACAGGGGGCCCGAAGCGGAATTCACCCCTCCACTTT CASSLDTGGPKRNSPLHF
TRBJ1-2 - few TRBV28 TGTGCCAGCAGTCAAAAAGCTAACTATGGCTACACCTTC CASSQKANYGYTF
TRBJ2-1 TRBD2 - TRBV20-1 TGCAGTGCTGAGGAGACTAGCGGGGTTTCCTACAATGAGCAGTTCTTC CSAEETSGVSYNEQFF
TRBJ2-1 - - TRBV25-1 TGTGCCAGCAGTGAAAGCGGTGCCTACTATGAGCAGTTCTTC CASSESGAYYEQFF
TRBJ2-7 - - TRBV28 TGTGCCAGCAGTCGACCGGGGACGGTCTCCTACGAGCAGTACTTC CASSRPGTVSYEQYF
TRBJ2-2 TRBD1 few TRBV5-1 TGCGCCAGCAGCTCGACAGGGATCGCCGGGGAGCTGTTTTTT CASSSTGIAGELFF
TRBJ2-5 - few TRBV7-9 TGTGCCAGCAGCCCAGGGGAGATTTCGAAAGAGACCCAGTACTTC CASSPGEISKETQYF
TRBJ1-6 - - TRBV25-1 TGTGCCTGCCGGGACGGCTATTCACCCCTCCACTTT CACRDGYSPLHF
TRBJ1-1 - few TRBV5-6 TGTGCCAGCAGCTTACAGGGTCGGCCTGAAGCTTTCTTT CASSLQGRPEAFF
TRBJ2-7 TRBD1 - TRBV12-3/TRBV12-4 TGTGCCAGCAGTCCCGGGACAGGGGACTACGAGCAGTACTTC CASSPGTGDYEQYF
TRBJ2-1 TRBD2 few TRBV29-1 TGCAGCGCTGTAGGACTAGCGGGAGGGTTCTACAATGAGCAGTTCTTC CSAVGLAGGFYNEQFF